This TCR beta chain was found in a study of metastatic and nonmetastatic thyroid tumors. On the study more broadly: Comparison of repertoires was carried out across blood and tumor or nodule tissue from malignant and benign thyroid patients. General study points: According to reports, the diversity of TCR beta was significantly higher in malignant thyroid tumors than in benign nodules, and this held in both blood and tumor samples.

This CDR3 contains 14 residues. The V and J ends lost 7 bases and 0 bases respectively, with 12 bases between them. The V gene's germline CDR1 is SNHLY and CDR2 FYNNEI. As handled by the study authors: Clinicopathological groups supplied CDR3 differences that were used to build a distant-metastasis classifier for papillary thyroid cancer. With MiXCR, TCRdb called clones anew from the PCR reads. The V and J calls and clone size come from TCRdb's table, not from the authors' own analysis. The sample holds over 20,000 clones, over 25% seen once. On this clone: What it recognizes is unknown.

No treatment of any kind had been given to any patient before thyroid surgery. The TCR comes from a female donor with papillary thyroid cancer or a benign thyroid nodule (not recorded which). Some clones in this sample may be carry-over from other donors' samples. The chain is built from TRBV2 and TRBJ1-2; D might be TRBD1 (6 bases). The sample taken for sequencing was blood. In DNA, the CDR3 is TGTGCCAGCACGGGGGGCCTGGCTAACTATGGCTACACCTTC. It codes for CASTGGLANYGYTF.